These 18 T cell receptor beta chains came from one sample sequenced in a study of CD8+CD57+ T cells in acquired aplastic anemia. Researchers used genomic DNA as the template to profile TCR beta VDJ and CDR3. Each CDR3 protein gets one entry after TCRdb re-called the reads with MiXCR. The table shows a few hundred thousand distinct CDR3 sequences, with roughly 50% occurring only once. Sequenced sample: sorted CD4+, CD8+, or CD8+CD57+ T cells (not recorded which) from PBMCs. Every receptor here comes from a human donor with severe aplastic anemia or a healthy control (not recorded which).

V gene TRBV25-1 combines with J gene TRBJ2-1; D is unresolved. The V and J ends lost 5 bases and 5 bases respectively, with 10 bases between them. Germline-derived CDR1 and CDR2 are MGHDK and SYGVNS. CDR3 length: 13 amino acids. The CDR3 loop reads CASSQPNDNEQFF. CDR3 coding DNA: TGTGCCAGCAGTCAGCCAAATGACAATGAGCAGTTCTTC.

This chain connects TRBV2 to TRBJ1-2; 11 positions match TRBD1. After removal of 6 bases from V and 4 bases from J, the junction contained 4 bases not matched to a gene. The CDR3 runs 14 residues. From germline, CDR1 is SNHLY and CDR2 FYNNEI. This CDR3 reads CASRGQGVGYGYTF. The CDR3 bases are TGTGCCAGCAGGGGACAGGGGGTTGGCTATGGCTACACCTTC.

This clonotype was recorded many times. The rearrangement joins TRBV5-1 to TRBJ2-3; D unresolved. Germline CDR1 and CDR2: SGHRS and YFSETQ. CDR3 length: 14 residues. V lost 2 bases and J 0 bases, leaving 7 bases between the germline ends. The CDR3 spells CASSLAPSTDTQYF. DNA for the CDR3: TGCGCCAGCAGCTTAGCGCCGAGCACAGATACGCAGTATTTT.

This clonotype was seen at least ten times. This chain links TRBV3-1 with TRBJ2-7; no firm D call. The CDR3 is 11 residues long. V was trimmed by 6 bases and J by 4 bases, leaving 7 bases between them. Germline assignment: CDR1 LGHDT and CDR2 YNNKEL (reference sequence). The CDR3 loop is CASSQIYEQYF. CDR3 nucleotide sequence: TGTGCCAGCAGTCAGATTTACGAGCAGTACTTC.

This clonotype has only a few counts. The chain links TRBV7-8 to TRBJ2-7, with TRBD2 identical over 11 bases. Unmatched junction bases numbered 19, after V lost 4 bases and J lost 2 bases. Germline assignment: CDR1 SGHVS and CDR2 FQNEAQ. The CDR3 is 20 amino acids. CDR3 loop: CASSSTPAVAGGPFPYEQYF. In nucleotides, the CDR3 is TGTGCCAGCAGCTCGACCCCCGCGGTAGCGGGAGGGCCCTTCCCCTACGAGCAGTACTTC. Drawing the rest from reference TRBV7-8 and TRBJ2-7, the complete variable domain is GAGVSQSPRYKVAKRGQDVALRCDPISGHVSLFWYQQALGQGPEFLTYFQNEAQLDKSGLPSDRFFAERPEGSVSTLKIQRTQQEDSAVYLCASSSTPAVAGGPFPYEQYFGPGTRLTVT.

V usage is TRBV9 and J usage is TRBJ1-2, with D perhaps matching TRBD1 (5 bases). This CDR3 contains 15 residues. Germline loops: CDR1 SGDLS, CDR2 YYNGEE. Between the trimmed V and J ends, which lost 4 bases and 2 bases, there was a span of 15 bases. The CDR3 DNA sequence: TGTGCCAGCAGCCCACTGGACACCGAAAACTATGGCTACACCTTC. As protein: CASSPLDTENYGYTF.

This clonotype was counted a few times. J is TRBJ1-3 and V is TRBV9; D gene ambiguous. There are 13 residues in the CDR3. The germline V gene encodes CDR1 SGDLS and CDR2 YYNGEE. V was shortened by 5 bases and J by 0 bases, with 6 bases between the two germline ends. The CDR3 here is CASSLDSGNTIYF. Here the CDR3 DNA reads TGTGCCAGCAGTCTGGACTCTGGAAACACCATATATTTT.

The V call is TRBV24-1, the J call TRBJ1-1, with a tentative D call TRBD1 (6 bases). V lost 8 bases, J lost 4 bases, and 13 bases lay in between. The germline V gene has CDR1 KGHDR and CDR2 SFDVKD. The CDR3 spans 13 residues. Here the CDR3 DNA reads TGTGCCACCACCGATCTAGGGGGCACTGAAGCTTTCTTT. Protein: CATTDLGGTEAFF.

As regards this clonotype: One junction end does not reproduce the germline sequence, and a read error may be involved. The gene calls are TRBV5-1 and TRBJ1-1; D perhaps matches TRBD1 (5 bases). The CDR3 has 14 amino acids. In germline, CDR1 is SGHRS, CDR2 YFSETQ. The CDR3 nucleotides are TGCGGCAGCAGCTTGGGGCGAACGAGCGCTGAAGCTTTCTTT. Translated: CGSSLGRTSAEAFF.

V usage is TRBV2 and J usage is TRBJ2-7; a possible D gene is TRBD2 (5 bases). V was clipped by 6 bases and J by 1 base, with 16 bases between them. CDR3 length: 15 residues. Germline loops: CDR1 SNHLY, CDR2 FYNNEI. The CDR3 DNA reads as TGTGCCAGCAGAGAGGGCAGACGAGCGTCCTACGAGCAGTACTTC. It codes for CASREGRRASYEQYF.

This clonotype came up many times. The chain recombines TRBV5-1 with TRBJ2-4; D is unresolved. V lost 5 bases, J lost 5 bases, and 14 bases lay in between. CDR1 and CDR2 from the germline V gene are SGHRS and YFSETQ. The CDR3 totals 14 residues. CDR3 residues: CASSDAGSQNIQYF. DNA of the CDR3: TGCGCCAGCAGTGATGCCGGGTCCCAAAACATTCAGTACTTC.

This clonotype was counted at least ten times. This chain links TRBV20-1 with TRBJ1-2; 7 nucleotides align to TRBD1. Trimming removed 0 bases from V and 1 base from J; junction bases left unmatched: 2. This CDR3 is built from 14 residues. The germline gives CDR1 DFQATT, CDR2 SNEGSKA (reference sequence). CDR3: CSAREWDSNYGYTF. Here the CDR3 DNA reads TGCAGTGCTAGAGAATGGGACAGTAACTATGGCTACACCTTC.

This clonotype was recorded many times. This chain links TRBV5-6 with TRBJ2-7; D not certain. In germline, CDR1 is SGHDT, CDR2 YYEEEE. Deletions cut 2 bases from V and 2 bases from J, with 14 bases between. The CDR3 is 15 residues long. The CDR3 DNA sequence: TGTGCCAGCAGCTTCCCCCGCCTAAGAACCTACGAGCAGTACTTC. It specifies CASSFPRLRTYEQYF.

This clonotype appeared a single time. The chain recombines TRBV10-2 with TRBJ1-5; D remains ambiguous. CDR1 is WSHSY, CDR2 SAAADI, per germline. There are 14 residues in the CDR3. Trimming pared 7 bases from V and 2 bases from J, leaving 12 bases between. In nucleotides, the CDR3 is TGCGCCAGCACAGCGGGTGAGGGCAATCAGCCCCAGCATTTT. Amino acids: CASTAGEGNQPQHF.

This clonotype was detected only once. The chain joins TRBV10-3 to TRBJ2-3; 10 nucleotides match TRBD1. The CDR3 contains 16 residues. The V segment lost 4 bases and the J segment 4 bases; nucleotides outside the gene matches: 8. Germline V lookup: CDR1 ENHRY, CDR2 SYGVKD. The CDR3 loop is CAISGSDRGVPDTQYF. The CDR3 nucleotides are TGTGCCATCAGTGGTTCGGACAGGGGGGTGCCAGATACGCAGTATTTT.

The V and J genes are TRBV25-1 and TRBJ1-3; no firm D call. Trimming stripped 3 bases from V and 1 base from J, with 13 bases between. Germline V lookup: CDR1 MGHDK, CDR2 SYGVNS. The CDR3 contains 16 residues. The chain's CDR3 is CASSEMVGFSGNTIYF. DNA for the CDR3: TGTGCCAGCAGTGAGATGGTCGGATTTTCTGGAAACACCATATATTTT.

A word on this clonotype: This may be a read error, as it is one base from a much larger clone. The genes are TRBV2 and TRBJ1-6, with D unclear. This CDR3 is 13 amino acids long. CDR1 and CDR2 (germline): SNHLY, FYNNEI. Written as DNA, the CDR3 is TGTGCCAGCTCACCACTAAGTAATTCACCCATCCACTTT. Translated: CASSPLSNSPIHF.

The chain recombines TRBV30 with TRBJ2-2, with a weak D call TRBD2 (5 bases). The CDR3 extends over 16 amino acids. Germline values: CDR1 GTSNPN, CDR2 SVGIG (reference sequence). V was clipped by 1 base and J by 1 base, with 13 bases between them. The CDR3 DNA follows: TGTGCCTGGAGTGCATGGGAGACTCTGAACACCGGGGAGCTGTTTTTT. Amino acids: CAWSAWETLNTGELFF.